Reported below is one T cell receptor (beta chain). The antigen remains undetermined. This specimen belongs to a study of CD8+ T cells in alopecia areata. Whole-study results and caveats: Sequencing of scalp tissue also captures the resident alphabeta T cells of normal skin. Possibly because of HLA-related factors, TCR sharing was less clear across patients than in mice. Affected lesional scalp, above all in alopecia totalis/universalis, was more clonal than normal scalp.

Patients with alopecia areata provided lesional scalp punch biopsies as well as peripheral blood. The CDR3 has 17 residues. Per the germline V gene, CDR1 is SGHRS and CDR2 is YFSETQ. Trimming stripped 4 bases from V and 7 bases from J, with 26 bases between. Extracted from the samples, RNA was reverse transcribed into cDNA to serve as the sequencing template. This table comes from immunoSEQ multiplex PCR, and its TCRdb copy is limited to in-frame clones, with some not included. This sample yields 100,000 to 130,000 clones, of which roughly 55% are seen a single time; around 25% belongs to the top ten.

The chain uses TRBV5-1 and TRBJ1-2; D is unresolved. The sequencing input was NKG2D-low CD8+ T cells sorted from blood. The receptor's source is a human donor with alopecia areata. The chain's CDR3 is CASSHNPLHYGVGGYTF. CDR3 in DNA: TGCGCCAGCAGCCATAACCCCCTCCATTATGGGGTGGGTGGCTACACCTTC.